This T cell receptor beta chain was sequenced in a study of T cells after yellow fever vaccination. In TCRdb, the 5' RACE reads were re-called with MiXCR into one record per CDR3 protein. The sample shows 400,000 or so distinct CDR3 sequences, 6% to 8% of them seen only once. Germline-derived CDR1 and CDR2 are MNHNS and SASEGT. The V end was cut by 6 bases, the J end by 5 bases, with 17 bases between. This CDR3 has 14 residues. The chain combines TRBV6-1 with TRBJ2-7, with D perhaps matching TRBD2 (7 bases). Source: PBMCs, taken 5 days after the yellow fever booster vaccination. The source is a man aged 25 to 40 who received the YFV17D yellow fever vaccine. CDR3 in amino acids: CASSRTRGRNEQYF. CDR3 DNA sequence: TGTGCCAGCAGCAGGACTAGGGGGAGGAACGAGCAGTACTTC.